This T cell receptor (beta chain) came from a study of CD4 and CD8 cells across lung adenocarcinoma regions. TCRdb recomputed calls from the PCR reads with MiXCR, one row per CDR3 protein. Counted here are roughly 3,600 distinct CDR3 sequences, approximately 65% occurring once; the ten biggest clones make up 16%. The sequencing input was CD8+ T cells from the margin of a lung tumor. The clonotype was recovered from a female donor with lung adenocarcinoma. The CD4 and CD8 labels of this study may be unreliable.

CDR3 loop: CASSRQGYTGELFF. The CDR3 bases are TGTGCCAGCAGTAGACAGGGGTACACCGGGGAGCTGTTTTTT. The chain uses TRBV12-3 or TRBV12-4 and TRBJ2-2, with TRBD1 matching over 8 bases. There are 14 residues in the CDR3. V dropped 5 bases and J dropped 3; count of bases not matched to a gene: 2.